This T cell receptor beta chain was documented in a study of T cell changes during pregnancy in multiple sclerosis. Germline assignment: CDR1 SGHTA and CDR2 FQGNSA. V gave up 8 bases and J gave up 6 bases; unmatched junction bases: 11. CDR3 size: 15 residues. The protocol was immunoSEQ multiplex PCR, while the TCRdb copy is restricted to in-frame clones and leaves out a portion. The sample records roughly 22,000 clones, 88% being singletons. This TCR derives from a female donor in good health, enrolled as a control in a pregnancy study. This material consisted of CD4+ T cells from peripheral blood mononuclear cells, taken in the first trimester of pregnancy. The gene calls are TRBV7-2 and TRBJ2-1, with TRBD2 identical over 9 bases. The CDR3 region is CASGISGRRGNEQFF. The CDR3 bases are TGTGCCAGCGGAATAAGCGGGAGGAGGGGCAATGAGCAGTTCTTC.